This T cell receptor (beta chain) was recovered during a study of T-cell reconstitution after alpha-beta-depleted transplantation in children. Unique molecular identifiers were incorporated during preparation of the TCRbeta library. TCRdb recomputed calls from the PCR reads with MiXCR, one row per CDR3 protein. The table has a few hundred thousand distinct CDR3 sequences, around 18% seen once. The CDR3 length is 13 residues. The V end was cut by 6 bases, the J end by 2 bases, with 11 bases between. CDR1 and CDR2 (germline): MNHEY, SMNVEV (reference sequence). This chain uses TRBV27 with TRBJ2-7; D uncertain. The source of this sequence is a human donor who donated a stem cell graft to a child with acute lymphoblastic leukemia. The sample here was PBMCs from the stem cell graft donor, taken from the stem cell graft. CDR3 loop: CASSSPATYEQYF. The CDR3 coding sequence is TGTGCCAGCAGCTCCCCGGCTACCTACGAGCAGTACTTC.